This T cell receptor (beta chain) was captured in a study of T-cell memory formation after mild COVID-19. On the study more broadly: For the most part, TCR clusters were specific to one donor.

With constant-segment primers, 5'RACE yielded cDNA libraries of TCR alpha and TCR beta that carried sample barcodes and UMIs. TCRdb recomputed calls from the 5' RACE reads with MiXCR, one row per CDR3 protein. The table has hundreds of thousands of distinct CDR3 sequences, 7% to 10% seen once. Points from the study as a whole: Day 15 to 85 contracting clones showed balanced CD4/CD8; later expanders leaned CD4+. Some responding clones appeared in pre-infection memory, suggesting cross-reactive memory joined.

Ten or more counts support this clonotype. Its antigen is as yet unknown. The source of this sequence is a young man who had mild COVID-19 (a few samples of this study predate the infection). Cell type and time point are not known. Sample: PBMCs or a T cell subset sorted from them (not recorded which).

CDR3 sequence: CASMDRSDGYTF. For the CDR3, the DNA is TGTGCCAGCATGGACAGGTCCGATGGCTACACCTTC. The chain uses TRBV25-1 and TRBJ1-2; the match to TRBD1 covers 7 bases. CDR1 MGHDK and CDR2 SYGVNS come from the germline V gene. J was trimmed by 6 bases and V by 7 bases; bases with no gene match: 5. The CDR3 extends over 12 amino acids.